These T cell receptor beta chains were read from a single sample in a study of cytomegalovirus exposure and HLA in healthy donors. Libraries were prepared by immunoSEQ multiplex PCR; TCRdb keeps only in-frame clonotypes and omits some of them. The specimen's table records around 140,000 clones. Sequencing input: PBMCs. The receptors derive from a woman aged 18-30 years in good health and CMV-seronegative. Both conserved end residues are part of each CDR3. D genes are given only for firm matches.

CASSPGLGGVPEAFF	TGCGCCAGCAGCCCTGGGCTGGGGGGAGTCCCTGAAGCTTTCTTT	TRBJ1-1	.	TRBV5-1
CASSPGLASDTQYF	TGTGCCAGCAGCCCGGGACTAGCGTCAGATACGCAGTATTTT	TRBJ2-3	TRBD2	TRBV7-2
CAITSDRANSPLHF	TGTGCCATCACCTCGGACAGGGCAAATTCACCCCTCCACTTT	TRBJ1-6	TRBD1	TRBV10-3
CASSAGTGAGNIQYF	TGTGCCAGCAGTGCGGGGACAGGGGCGGGAAACATTCAGTACTTC	TRBJ2-4	TRBD1	TRBV2
CASSYGLGTGREKLFF	TGTGCCAGCAGCTACGGACTCGGGACAGGGAGAGAAAAACTGTTTTTT	TRBJ1-4	TRBD1	TRBV6-5
CASSQEFGPGFSSYNEQFF	TGCGCCAGCAGCCAAGAGTTCGGTCCAGGTTTTAGCTCCTACAATGAGCAGTTCTTC	TRBJ2-1	.	TRBV4-1
CASAGTGGTDTQYF	TGTGCCAGTGCCGGGACAGGGGGCACAGATACGCAGTATTTT	TRBJ2-3	TRBD1	TRBV7-3
CASRTRTGSGLLGGYTF	TGTGCCAGCAGGACCCGGACAGGGTCCGGTCTCCTTGGTGGCTACACCTTC	TRBJ1-2	TRBD1	TRBV7-8
CASSVGGSGSHEQYF	TGTGCCAGCAGCGTCGGCGGGAGCGGTTCCCACGAGCAGTACTTC	TRBJ2-7	TRBD2	TRBV9
CASKIPGQKSANEKLFF	TGTGCCAGCAAGATACCGGGACAAAAAAGTGCTAATGAAAAACTGTTTTTT	TRBJ1-4	.	TRBV6-7
CASSLDRGRGYTF	TGTGCCAGCAGCTTAGACAGGGGACGTGGCTACACCTTC	TRBJ1-2	TRBD1	TRBV7-3
CASSEARSPQHF	TGTGCCAGCAGTGAAGCGAGGTCTCCCCAGCATTTT	TRBJ1-5	.	TRBV2
CASSPGDYGYTF	TGTGCCAGTAGCCCGGGGGACTATGGCTACACCTTC	TRBJ1-2	.	TRBV19
CASSQDKGLAGGGRRSNEQFF	TGTGCCAGCAGCCAAGATAAGGGACTAGCGGGCGGAGGGCGGAGGAGCAATGAGCAGTTCTTC	TRBJ2-1	TRBD2	TRBV14
CASSGGGSYNEQFF	TGTGCCAGCAGCGGAGGGGGCTCCTACAATGAGCAGTTCTTC	TRBJ2-1	.	TRBV9
CASSFNGMADISSGANVLTF	TGTGCCAGCAGCTTCAATGGAATGGCTGACATTTCTTCTGGGGCCAACGTCCTGACTTTC	TRBJ2-6	.	TRBV7-8
CASSSGQPEAFF	TGTGCCAGCAGCTCGGGACAGCCTGAAGCTTTCTTT	TRBJ1-1	TRBD1	TRBV5-5
CASSSSVPYNEQFF	TGTGCCAGCAGTTCAAGCGTACCCTACAATGAGCAGTTCTTC	TRBJ2-1	.	TRBV6-7
CASSGGGNVDEKLFF	TGTGCCAGCAGTGGAGGGGGCAACGTTGATGAAAAACTGTTTTTT	TRBJ1-4	TRBD1	TRBV2
CASSSSGQGGTEAFF	.	TRBJ1-1	.	TRBV27
CASSIASGLYEQYF	TGTGCCAGTAGTATCGCTAGCGGCCTCTACGAGCAGTACTTC	TRBJ2-7	TRBD2	TRBV19
CASSSGQGDYGYTF	TGCGCCAGCAGCTCCGGACAGGGAGACTATGGCTACACCTTC	TRBJ1-2	TRBD1	TRBV5-1
CASTTGQGNQPQHF	TGTGCCAGCACCACCGGGCAGGGTAATCAGCCCCAGCATTTT	TRBJ1-5	.	TRBV28
CASSRGGQGEVETQYF	TGTGCCAGCAGCAGGGGGGGACAGGGGGAAGTGGAGACCCAGTACTTC	TRBJ2-5	TRBD1	TRBV5-4
CASSNRIPGLAGGPWYEQYF	TGCGCCAGCAGCAACAGGATCCCGGGACTAGCGGGAGGGCCTTGGTACGAGCAGTACTTC	TRBJ2-7	TRBD2	TRBV5-1
CASSLSGRLYNEQFF	TGTGCCAGCAGCTTATCAGGCCGGTTATACAATGAGCAGTTCTTC	TRBJ2-1	.	TRBV7-9
CASRNGQGESYTF	TGTGCCAGCAGAAATGGACAGGGGGAAAGCTACACCTTC	TRBJ1-2	TRBD1	TRBV7-6
CASSLTGSYEQYF	TGTGCCAGCAGTTTGACAGGGTCCTACGAGCAGTACTTC	TRBJ2-7	TRBD1	TRBV28
CASSPRTVGNTEAFF	TGTGCCAGCTCACCAAGGACAGTGGGGAACACTGAAGCTTTCTTT	TRBJ1-1	.	TRBV18